This T cell receptor beta chain was obtained from a study of type 1 regulatory T cells. Study-wide background: An in vitro protocol generated T-allo10, a Tr1-enriched, alloantigen-specific CD4 T cell product.

There are a few counts of this clonotype. A read error is possible here, since a much larger clone lies one base away. TCRdb independently ran MiXCR on the reads; one entry per CDR3 protein. The sample holds fewer than 3,000 distinct CDR3 sequences, 5% to 6.5% seen once. With V trimmed by 6 bases and J by 4 bases, 9 bases remained unmatched. The CDR3 extends over 15 amino acids. V gene TRBV12-3 or TRBV12-4 combines with J gene TRBJ1-3; 7 bases are a match to TRBD1. The TCR comes from a human donor in good health. Input material: CD4+ T cells, either the whole sample or a sorted fraction (not recorded which). This CDR3 is CASRRTGVSGNTIYF. CDR3 DNA: TGTGCCAGCAGGCGTACAGGGGTGAGCGGAAACACCATATATTTT.